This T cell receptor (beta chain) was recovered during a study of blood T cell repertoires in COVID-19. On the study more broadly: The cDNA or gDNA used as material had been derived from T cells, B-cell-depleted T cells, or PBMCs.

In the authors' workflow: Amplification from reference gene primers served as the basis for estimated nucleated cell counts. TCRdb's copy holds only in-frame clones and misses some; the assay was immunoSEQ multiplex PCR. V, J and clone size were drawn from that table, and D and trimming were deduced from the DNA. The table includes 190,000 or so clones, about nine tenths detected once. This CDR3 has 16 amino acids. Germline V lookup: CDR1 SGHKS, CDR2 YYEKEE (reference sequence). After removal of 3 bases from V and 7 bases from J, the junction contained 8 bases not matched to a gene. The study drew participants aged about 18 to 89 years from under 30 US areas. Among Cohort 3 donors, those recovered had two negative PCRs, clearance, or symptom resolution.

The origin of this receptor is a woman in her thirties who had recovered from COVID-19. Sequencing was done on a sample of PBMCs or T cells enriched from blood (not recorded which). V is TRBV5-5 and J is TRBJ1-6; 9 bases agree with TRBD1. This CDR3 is CASSSGGQGLNSPLHF. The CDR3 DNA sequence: TGTGCCAGCAGCTCCGGAGGACAGGGGCTCAATTCACCCCTCCACTTT. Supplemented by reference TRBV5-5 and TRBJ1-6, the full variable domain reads DAGVTQSPTHLIKTRGQQVTLRCSPISGHKSVSWYQQVLGQGPQFIFQYYEKEERGRGNFPDRFSARQFPNYSSELNVNALLLGDSALYLCASSSGGQGLNSPLHFGNGTRLTVT.